This T cell receptor beta chain stems from a study of post-analysis software for immune sequencing data. Study as a whole: Multiple sclerosis in the patients followed relapsing-remitting, secondary progressive and progressive-relapsing courses.

Findings and caveats of the study: Significantly lower normalized Chao1 diversity was seen in multiple sclerosis patients than in controls. Patients carried several TRBV segments more frequently than controls did, and TRBV5-6, TRBV5-1 and TRBV20-1 were among them.

As concerns this clonotype: What it binds is not known.

The authors incorporated unique molecular identifiers into the TCR beta cDNA libraries. TCRdb re-derived calls from the PCR reads in MiXCR, one entry per CDR3 protein. The sample lists about half a million distinct CDR3 sequences, roughly 34% seen once, with 5% to 6% in the top ten. This CDR3 contains 13 residues. With V trimmed by 8 bases and J by 8 bases, 6 bases remained unmatched. Per the germline V gene, CDR1 is MGHDK and CDR2 is SYGVNS. The receptor was derived from a girl younger than 18 with multiple sclerosis. V gene TRBV25-1 combines with J gene TRBJ2-1, with 10 bases that match TRBD2. Source material: blood. The CDR3 sequence: CASEGTSEHEQFF. The CDR3 DNA sequence: TGTGCCAGCGAGGGGACTAGCGAGCATGAGCAGTTCTTC.